Below, 14 T cell receptor beta chains from the same sample are listed, as sequenced in a study of T cells in pancreatic ductal adenocarcinoma (dated by TCRdb to 2016 to 2017). The library was obtained by the immunoSEQ multiplex PCR assay. The clones in this table, taken by TCRdb from immuneACCESS, are in-frame only. Not every clone is retained; where verified, under half of the shortfall comes from an unresolved V gene, and the cause of the rest is unknown. The sample table lists roughly 17,000 clones, 91% of them with a count of one. The top ten clones comprise approximately 16% of the sample. Pancreatic ductal adenocarcinoma patients who had undergone surgery without neoadjuvant therapy were selected. Sequenced input: PBMCs. Receptors originate from a human donor with pancreatic ductal adenocarcinoma.

This chain joins TRBV30 and TRBJ2-6; 8 bases fit TRBD1. Trimming cost V 5 bases and J 0 bases; bases outside gene matches: 9. The CDR3 covers 17 residues. Germline V gives CDR1 GTSNPN, CDR2 SVGIG (reference sequence). The CDR3, as DNA: TGTGCCTGGTACAGGGGGAGGCTAAGCTCTGGGGCCAACGTCCTGACTTTC. It translates to CAWYRGRLSSGANVLTF.

This chain links TRBV6-5 with TRBJ1-1, with D possibly matching TRBD1 (6 bases). The CDR3 has 13 residues. Germline loops: CDR1 MNHEY, CDR2 SVGAGI. Deletions cut 8 bases from V and 4 bases from J, with 14 bases between. The CDR3 protein is CASSSGARTEAFF. In DNA, the CDR3 is TGTGCCAGCTCTTCAGGGGCGCGCACTGAAGCTTTCTTT.

This clone was seen a handful of times. The chain recombines TRBV21-1 with TRBJ2-7; the table's D gene call, TRBD1, was not cross checked with the DNA. TRBV21-1 counts as a pseudogene. CDR3 length equals 18 residues. The CDR3, as DNA: TGTGCCAGCAGCAAAGCCGACCGGACAGGGGGATTCTCCTACGAGCAGTACTTC. This codes for CASSKADRTGGFSYEQYF.

Within the sample, this clone is large (0.1 to 1%). The chain has TRBV29-1 and TRBJ2-7, with D perhaps matching TRBD1 (6 bases). Germline CDR1 is SQVTM and CDR2 is ANQGSEA. Between the trimmed V and J ends, which lost 6 bases and 0 bases, there was a span of 15 bases. The CDR3 has 14 residues. CDR3 region: CSVWGTGSSYEQYF. The CDR3 DNA follows: TGCAGCGTGTGGGGAACAGGGAGCTCCTACGAGCAGTACTTC.

DNA of the CDR3: TGTGCCAGCAGACCGGGACAGTATAATTCACCCCTCCACTTT. This codes for CASRPGQYNSPLHF. The V and J genes are TRBV28 and TRBJ1-6; TRBD1 agrees at 7 bases. The CDR3 covers 14 residues. Germline CDR1 reads MDHEN; CDR2 reads SYDVKM. V was clipped by 6 bases and J by 4 bases; unmatched bases: 3.

J is TRBJ1-2 and V is TRBV7-2; TRBD1 agrees at 8 bases. Per the germline V gene, CDR1 is SGHTA and CDR2 is FQGNSA. The CDR3 loop spans 15 amino acids. Trimming cost V 1 base and J 1 base; bases outside gene matches: 2. CDR3 bases: TGTGCCAGCAGCTTAGGAGGACAGGGTAACTATGGCTACACCTTC. It encodes CASSLGGQGNYGYTF.

This clone was seen a few times. The V and J genes are TRBV28 and TRBJ2-1, with TRBD2 matching 15 bases. This CDR3 spans 23 amino acids. V trimming: 5 bases; J trimming: 0 bases; junction bases outside the gene matches: 20. Germline loops: CDR1 MDHEN, CDR2 SYDVKM. CDR3 nucleotides: TGTGCCAGCAGTATTATAGGACTAGCGGGAGGGCCGGGGGCAATTAACTCCTACAATGAGCAGTTCTTC. Amino acids: CASSIIGLAGGPGAINSYNEQFF.

This clone was observed once. The chain recombines TRBV7-9 with TRBJ1-1; TRBD1 agrees at 10 bases. Germline loops: CDR1 SEHNR, CDR2 FQNEAQ (reference sequence). The CDR3 spans 13 residues. Trimming removed 5 bases from V and 5 bases from J; junction bases left unmatched: 2. CDR3 protein: CASSRTGGTEAFF. CDR3 DNA: TGTGCCAGCAGCCGGACAGGGGGTACTGAAGCTTTCTTT. The entire variable domain, with the rest obtained from reference TRBV7-9 and TRBJ1-1, is as follows: DTGVSQNPRHKITKRGQNVTFRCDPISEHNRLYWYRQTLGQGPEFLTYFQNEAQLEKSRLLSDRFSAERPKGSFSTLEIQRTEQGDSAMYLCASSRTGGTEAFFGQGTRLTVV.

This chain uses TRBV11-1 with TRBJ1-1; D is unclear. Trimming pared 0 bases from V and 2 bases from J, leaving 4 bases between. CDR1 and CDR2 (germline): SGHAT, FQDESV (reference sequence). This CDR3 has 13 residues. CDR3 in amino acids: CASSLAINTEAFF. DNA of the CDR3: TGTGCCAGCAGCTTAGCGATTAACACTGAAGCTTTCTTT.

The chain is built from TRBV29-1 and TRBJ1-1, with D tentatively TRBD1 (6 bases). The germline V gene encodes CDR1 SQVTM and CDR2 ANQGSEA. This CDR3 is 15 amino acids long. V was shortened by 5 bases and J by 2 bases, with 18 bases between the two germline ends. The CDR3 is CSVPGRGALNTEAFF. The CDR3 coding sequence is TGCAGCGTTCCCGGGAGGGGGGCGCTAAACACTGAAGCTTTCTTT.

The chain carries TRBV5-1 and TRBJ1-3, with D uncertain. The CDR3 is made up of 14 amino acids. Trimming removed 2 bases at V and 0 bases at J, with 6 bases between. Germline V gene sequence: CDR1 SGHRS, CDR2 YFSETQ. CDR3 sequence (DNA): TGCGCCAGCAGCTTAGCGGTCTCTGGAAACACCATATATTTT. Encoded protein: CASSLAVSGNTIYF.

The chain links TRBV29-1 to TRBJ1-3; D is undetermined. Deletions cut 4 bases from V and 0 bases from J, with 4 bases between. The CDR3 has 12 residues. Germline V gives CDR1 SQVTM, CDR2 ANQGSEA. DNA of the CDR3: TGCAGCGTTGTTGCCTCTGGAAACACCATATATTTT. Amino acids: CSVVASGNTIYF.

The chain couples TRBV4-1 to TRBJ2-1; 8 bases agree with TRBD2. The germline V gene has CDR1 MGHRA and CDR2 YSYEKL. J lost 11 bases, V lost 0 bases, and 6 bases had no gene match. This CDR3 has 14 residues. Here the CDR3 DNA reads TGCGCCAGCAGCCAAGATCGGGTAGCGGGACAGCAGTTCTTC. The encoded protein is CASSQDRVAGQQFF.

The sample holds one count of this clone. The chain carries TRBV4-3 and TRBJ1-3; D is undetermined. From germline, CDR1 is LGHNA and CDR2 YSLEER. Trimming stripped 2 bases from V and 1 base from J, with 9 bases between. CDR3 size: 15 residues. In DNA form, the CDR3 reads TGCGCCAGCAGCCAAACCCCGGGGTCTGGAAACACCATATATTTT. This gives the protein CASSQTPGSGNTIYF.